This T cell receptor beta chain came from a study of CD8+ T cells in alopecia areata. Treatment specified: oral pan-JAK inhibitor, 5-10 mg twice daily. Extraction and reverse transcription of RNA yielded cDNA as the sequencing template. This table comes from immunoSEQ multiplex PCR, and its TCRdb copy is limited to in-frame clones, with some not included. Here the sample spans approximately 210,000 clones, approximately 72% being singletons. V lost 6 bases, J lost 4 bases, and 12 bases lay in between. CDR1 is SNHLY, CDR2 FYNNEI, per germline. CDR3 length: 13 residues. The receptor was isolated from a human donor with alopecia areata. The sample here was CD4+ T cells sorted from blood, taken at roughly week 45, from a patient treated with tofacitinib. The chain joins TRBV2 to TRBJ1-1; D gene ambiguous. The CDR3 DNA sequence: TGTGCCAGCAGCGGCGGCCAGGTCACTGAAGCTTTCTTT. Its protein is CASSGGQVTEAFF.